What follows are 25 T cell receptor beta chains derived from one specimen sequenced in a study of T cells after yellow fever vaccination. MiXCR was run by TCRdb on the 5' RACE reads, yielding one entry per CDR3 protein. The sample holds just over 300,000 distinct CDR3 sequences, 3.6% seen once. The source was PBMCs, collected on the day of the yellow fever booster vaccination. Receptors were obtained from a man younger than 35 who received the YFV17D yellow fever vaccine.

This clonotype was picked up many times. The chain combines TRBV29-1 with TRBJ2-1; the D call may be TRBD1 or TRBD2 (5 bases each). This CDR3 region has 13 residues. The germline V gene encodes CDR1 SQVTM and CDR2 ANQGSEA. Trimming stripped 8 bases from V and 1 base from J, with 12 bases between. DNA of the CDR3: TGCAGCTGGCTGGGGGAATCCTACAATGAGCAGTTCTTC. It translates to CSWLGESYNEQFF.

This clonotype came up many times. J is TRBJ2-3 and V is TRBV30; no definite D call. CDR1 is GTSNPN and CDR2 is SVGIG in the germline V gene (reference sequence). V gave up 1 base and J gave up 5 bases, with 7 bases separating them. The CDR3 extends over 12 amino acids. Here the CDR3 DNA reads TGTGCCTGGAGTGGGTGGGGAGATACGCAGTATTTT. It yields the protein CAWSGWGDTQYF.

This clonotype came up many times. V gene TRBV7-9 combines with J gene TRBJ2-1, with 10 bases fitting TRBD1. CDR1 and CDR2 from the germline V gene are SEHNR and FQNEAQ (reference sequence). The CDR3 runs to 16 residues. V dropped 3 bases and J dropped 8; count of bases not matched to a gene: 10. CDR3 DNA sequence: TGTGCCAGCAGCTTTCCTTCGGGACAGGGGTTCGATGAGCAGTTCTTC. Translating it yields CASSFPSGQGFDEQFF. Filled out from reference TRBV7-9 and TRBJ2-1, the complete variable domain reads DTGVSQNPRHKITKRGQNVTFRCDPISEHNRLYWYRQTLGQGPEFLTYFQNEAQLEKSRLLSDRFSAERPKGSFSTLEIQRTEQGDSAMYLCASSFPSGQGFDEQFFGPGTRLTVL.

This clonotype was recorded at least ten times. The chain combines TRBV7-2 with TRBJ2-4; 8 bases are a match to TRBD1. This CDR3 region has 15 residues. Trimming cost V 1 base and J 5 bases; bases outside gene matches: 4. Germline V gene data show CDR1 as SGHTA and CDR2 as FQGNSA. For the CDR3, the DNA is TGTGCCAGCAGCTTAGGTTTACAGGGGGAAAACATTCAGTACTTC. Translated, it gives CASSLGLQGENIQYF.

This clonotype was recorded at least ten times. V and J are TRBV18 and TRBJ2-7, with 7 bases aligning to TRBD1. In germline, CDR1 is KGHSH, CDR2 LQKENI. J was trimmed by 5 bases and V by 5 bases; bases with no gene match: 6. The CDR3 spans 13 residues. DNA for the CDR3: TGTGCCAGCTCATCCGACAGGGTAGACGAGCAGTACGTC. The encoded protein is CASSSDRVDEQYV.

The rearrangement uses TRBV21-1 and TRBJ2-5; TRBD1 reflects the table's D call only, with no check against the DNA. TRBV21-1 is listed as a pseudogene. This CDR3 has 14 residues. The CDR3 protein is CASSIGQEQETQYF. The CDR3 DNA follows: TGTGCCAGCAGCATTGGACAGGAACAAGAGACCCAGTACTTC.

This clonotype showed up many times. V usage is TRBV4-3 and J usage is TRBJ1-2; D remains ambiguous. This CDR3 comprises 17 residues. Per germline, CDR1 LGHNA and CDR2 YSLEER. V lost 1 base to trimming and J lost 0 bases, with 15 bases between them. Here the CDR3 DNA reads TGCGCCAGCAGCCAAGCTCTGACGGACGCCTCTAACTATGGCTACACCTTC. Translation: CASSQALTDASNYGYTF.

This clonotype was seen ten or more times. CDR3 DNA sequence: TGTGCCAGCAGCTTAGTTTACGGGAGCGGGGGAACGAATGAGCAGTTCTTC. Its translation is CASSLVYGSGGTNEQFF. V is TRBV7-2 and J is TRBJ2-1, with TRBD2 identical over 8 bases. J gave up 7 bases and V 1 base, and 12 bases lay outside the gene matches. The CDR3 totals 17 residues. The germline V gene encodes CDR1 SGHTA and CDR2 FQGNSA.

This clonotype was observed many times. The gene calls are TRBV5-1 and TRBJ1-2, with D unclear. Trimming took off 0 bases at V and 2 bases at J, with 8 bases between the two ends. Germline V gene data show CDR1 as SGHRS and CDR2 as YFSETQ. This CDR3 comprises 14 residues. The CDR3 loop is CASSLDPANYGYTF. DNA for the CDR3: TGCGCCAGCAGCTTGGATCCCGCAAACTATGGCTACACCTTC.

This CDR3 reads CASSPSGRYEQYF. CDR3 nucleotides: TGTGCCAGCAGTCCTAGCGGGAGGTACGAGCAGTACTTC. The rearrangement links TRBV27 to TRBJ2-7, with 11 positions matching TRBD2. Looked up from germline, CDR1 is MNHEY and CDR2 is SMNVEV (reference sequence). The CDR3 consists of 13 residues. The ends lost 5 bases at V and 4 bases at J; junction bases unmatched: 1.

This clonotype turned up a few times. V usage is TRBV20-1 and J usage is TRBJ2-1; 9 nucleotides match TRBD2. CDR1 and CDR2 (germline): DFQATT, SNEGSKA (reference sequence). This CDR3 comprises 15 residues. V trimming: 0 bases; J trimming: 6 bases; junction bases outside the gene matches: 6. Here the CDR3 DNA reads TGCAGTGCTAGAGATACGCGGGGGGGCATCAATGAGCAGTTCTTC. Translated, it gives CSARDTRGGINEQFF.

Notes on this clonotype: This sequence may be a read error, since a much larger clone differs from it by one base. The chain joins TRBV5-1 to TRBJ2-7, with a tentative D call TRBD1 (6 bases). V was shortened by 1 base and J by 2 bases, with 10 bases between the two germline ends. This CDR3 region has 14 residues. CDR1 and CDR2 (germline): SGHRS, YFSETQ. The CDR3 is CASSLQGKAYEQYF. The CDR3 coding sequence is TGCGCCAGCAGCTTGCAGGGGAAAGCCTACGAGCAGTACTTC.

This clonotype was counted only a few times. The chain joins TRBV7-2 to TRBJ2-7; D uncertain. The CDR3 contains 13 residues. Germline loops: CDR1 SGHTA, CDR2 FQGNSA. The V end lost 3 bases, the J end lost 0 bases, and 6 bases lay between the germline ends. DNA for the CDR3: TGTGCCAGCAGCTTTACAAGCTCCTACGAGCAGTACTTC. Amino acids: CASSFTSSYEQYF.

There are a few counts of this clonotype. This sequence joins TRBV7-3 and TRBJ2-3, with 8 nucleotides matching TRBD1. From germline, CDR1 is SGHTA and CDR2 FQGTGA. This CDR3 region has 15 residues. The junction had 7 bases not matched to a gene; V was cut back by 4 bases and J by 4 bases. The CDR3 region is CASSWQGASADTQYF. In DNA form, the CDR3 reads TGTGCCAGCAGCTGGCAGGGGGCTAGTGCAGATACGCAGTATTTT.

This clonotype has a handful of counts. The genes are TRBV6-5 and TRBJ1-2; 7 positions agree with TRBD1. Germline-derived CDR1 and CDR2 are MNHEY and SVGAGI. The CDR3 runs to 14 residues. The V segment lost 2 bases and the J segment 5 bases; nucleotides outside the gene matches: 5. CDR3 residues: CASSYGGQPYGYTF. The CDR3 nucleotides read TGTGCCAGCAGTTACGGGGGACAGCCTTATGGCTACACCTTC.

The rearrangement uses TRBV11-1 and TRBJ2-3; D unresolved. Trimming took 2 bases from V and 3 from J, leaving 18 bases between them. CDR1 and CDR2 from the germline V gene are SGHAT and FQDESV (reference sequence). The CDR3 length is 17 residues. CDR3 DNA: TGTGCCAGCAGCTTATCCCCAATCGGATTAGTAACAGATACGCAGTATTTT. Its protein is CASSLSPIGLVTDTQYF. Together with reference TRBV11-1 and TRBJ2-3, the CDR3 gives the full variable domain: EAEVAQSPRYKITEKSQAVAFWCDPISGHATLYWYRQILGQGPELLVQFQDESVVDDSQLPKDRFSAERLKGVDSTLKIQPAELGDSAMYLCASSLSPIGLVTDTQYFGPGTRLTVL.

This clonotype was detected only a few times. The chain is built from TRBV5-1 and TRBJ2-3; D is ambiguous. This CDR3 has 16 residues. CDR1 is SGHRS, CDR2 YFSETQ, per germline. V was pared by 4 bases and J by 3 bases, with 18 bases between. The CDR3 DNA reads as TGCGCCAGCAGCATCGGGTCCCCAACGCCGACAGATACGCAGTATTTT. This gives the protein CASSIGSPTPTDTQYF.

V is TRBV4-1 and J is TRBJ2-1, with D perhaps assigned TRBD1 or TRBD2 (5 bases each). Deletions cut 0 bases from V and 7 bases from J, with 16 bases between. Germline values: CDR1 MGHRA, CDR2 YSYEKL. The CDR3 runs to 16 residues. CDR3 residues: CASSQEVWDPSNEQFF. DNA of the CDR3: TGCGCCAGCAGCCAAGAAGTTTGGGACCCTAGTAATGAGCAGTTCTTC.

This clonotype was seen many times. This chain links TRBV15 with TRBJ2-3; 8 nucleotides match TRBD2. The length of the CDR3 is 16 residues. V lost 5 bases and J lost 3; bases outside the gene matches: 10. Germline V gene lookup returns CDR1 LNHNV and CDR2 YYDKDF (reference sequence). In DNA form, the CDR3 reads TGTGCCACCAGCGGAAAAGCGGGGGTTAGGACAGATACGCAGTATTTT. This gives the protein CATSGKAGVRTDTQYF.

The chain carries TRBV5-6 and TRBJ2-5; D gene uncertain. The CDR3 spans 12 residues. Trimming removed 5 bases from V and 5 bases from J, with 10 bases in between. Germline CDR1 is SGHDT and CDR2 is YYEEEE. For the CDR3, the DNA is TGTGCCAGCAGTTCCCCTTTGGAGACCCAGTACTTC. Its translation is CASSSPLETQYF.

This clonotype has only a few counts. V gene TRBV19 combines with J gene TRBJ2-3; D not resolved. The CDR3 covers 13 residues. V lost 5 bases, J lost 2 bases, and 8 bases lay in between. Germline V gene sequence: CDR1 LNHDA, CDR2 SQIVND (reference sequence). The CDR3 region is CASSGFYTDTQYF. The CDR3 nucleotides read TGTGCCAGTAGTGGCTTCTACACAGATACGCAGTATTTT.

The chain carries TRBV5-1 and TRBJ2-1; 11 bases fit TRBD1. The CDR3 covers 14 residues. The trim removed 3 bases at V and 8 bases at J, leaving 4 bases unmatched. The germline V gene encodes CDR1 SGHRS and CDR2 YFSETQ. The CDR3 sequence is CASSWRTGGDEQFF. CDR3 sequence (DNA): TGCGCCAGCAGCTGGAGGACAGGGGGCGATGAGCAGTTCTTC.

This clonotype showed up just a few times. The J gene is TRBJ1-6, the V gene TRBV7-4, with D uncertain. V lost 11 bases and J lost 7, with 15 bases in between. CDR1 is SGHVT, CDR2 SQSDAQ, per germline. The CDR3 loop spans 13 amino acids. The CDR3 sequence is CALPGPWNSPLHF. Here the CDR3 DNA reads TGTGCCTTGCCCGGGCCGTGGAATTCACCCCTCCACTTT.

The chain links TRBV29-1 to TRBJ1-1, with D unclear. Trimming removed 5 bases at V and 0 bases at J, with 10 bases between. The CDR3 loop spans 13 amino acids. CDR1 and CDR2 from the germline V gene are SQVTM and ANQGSEA. The chain's CDR3 is CSVLTEMNTEAFF. The CDR3 DNA sequence: TGCAGCGTTCTCACCGAGATGAACACTGAAGCTTTCTTT.

This clonotype appeared many times. V is TRBV19 and J is TRBJ1-1, with D maybe TRBD1 (5 bases). Germline CDR1 LNHDA, CDR2 SQIVND (reference sequence). The CDR3 is made up of 14 amino acids. Trimming pared 5 bases from V and 0 bases from J, leaving 10 bases between. The CDR3 DNA reads as TGTGCCAGTAGTGACCGGGACCTGAACACTGAAGCTTTCTTT. Translation: CASSDRDLNTEAFF.